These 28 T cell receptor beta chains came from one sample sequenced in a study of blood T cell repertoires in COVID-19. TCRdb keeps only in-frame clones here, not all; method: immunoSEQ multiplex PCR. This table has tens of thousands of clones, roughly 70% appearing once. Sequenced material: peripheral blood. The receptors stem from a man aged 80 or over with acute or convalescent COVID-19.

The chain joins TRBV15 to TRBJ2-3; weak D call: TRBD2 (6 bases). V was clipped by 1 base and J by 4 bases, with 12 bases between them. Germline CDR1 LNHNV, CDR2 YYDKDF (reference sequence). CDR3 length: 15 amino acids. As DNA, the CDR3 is TGTGCCACCAGCAGAGGCCGGGAGCGGGCAGATACGCAGTATTTT. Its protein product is CATSRGRERADTQYF.

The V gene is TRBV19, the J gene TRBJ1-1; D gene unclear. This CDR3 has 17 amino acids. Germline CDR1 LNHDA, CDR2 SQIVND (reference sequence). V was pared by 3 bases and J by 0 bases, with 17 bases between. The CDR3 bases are TGTGCCAGTAGTATCGATGGCAGTTACCTCATGAACACTGAAGCTTTCTTT. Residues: CASSIDGSYLMNTEAFF.

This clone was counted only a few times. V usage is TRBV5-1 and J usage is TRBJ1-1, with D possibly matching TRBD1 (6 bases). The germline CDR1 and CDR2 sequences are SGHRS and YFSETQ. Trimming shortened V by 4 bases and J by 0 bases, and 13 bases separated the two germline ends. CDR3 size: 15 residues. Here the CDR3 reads CASSVDSTMNTEAFF. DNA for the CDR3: TGCGCCAGCAGCGTGGACAGCACCATGAACACTGAAGCTTTCTTT.

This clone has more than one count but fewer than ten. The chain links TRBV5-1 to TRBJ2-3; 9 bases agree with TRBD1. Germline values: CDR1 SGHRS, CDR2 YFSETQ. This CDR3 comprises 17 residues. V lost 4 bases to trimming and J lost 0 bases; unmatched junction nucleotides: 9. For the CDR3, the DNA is TGCGCCAGCAGCCTATATCCGGGACAGGGTAGCACAGATACGCAGTATTTT. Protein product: CASSLYPGQGSTDTQYF. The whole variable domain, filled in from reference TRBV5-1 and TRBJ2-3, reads KAGVTQTPRYLIKTRGQQVTLSCSPISGHRSVSWYQQTPGQGLQFLFEYFSETQRNKGNFPGRFSGRQFSNSRSEMNVSTLELGDSALYLCASSLYPGQGSTDTQYFGPGTRLTVL.

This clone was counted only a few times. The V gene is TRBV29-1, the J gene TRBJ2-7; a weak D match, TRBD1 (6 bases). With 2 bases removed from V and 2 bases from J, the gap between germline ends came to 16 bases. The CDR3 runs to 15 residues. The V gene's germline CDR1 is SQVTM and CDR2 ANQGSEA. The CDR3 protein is CSVESLKGGTYEQYF. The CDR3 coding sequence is TGCAGCGTTGAAAGTTTGAAAGGGGGAACCTACGAGCAGTACTTC.

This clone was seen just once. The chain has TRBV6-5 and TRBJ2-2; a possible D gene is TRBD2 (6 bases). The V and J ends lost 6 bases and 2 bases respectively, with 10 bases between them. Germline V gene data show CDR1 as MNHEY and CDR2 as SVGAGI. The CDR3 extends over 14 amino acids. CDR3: CASRRDFNTGELFF. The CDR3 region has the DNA TGTGCCAGCAGACGGGACTTCAACACCGGGGAGCTGTTTTTT.

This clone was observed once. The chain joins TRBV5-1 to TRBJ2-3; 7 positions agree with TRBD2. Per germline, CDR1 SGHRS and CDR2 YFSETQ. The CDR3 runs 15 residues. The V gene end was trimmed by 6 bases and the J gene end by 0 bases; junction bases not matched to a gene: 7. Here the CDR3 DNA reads TGCGCCAGCATTAAGAATAGCGGGAGCACAGATACGCAGTATTTT. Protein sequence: CASIKNSGSTDTQYF.

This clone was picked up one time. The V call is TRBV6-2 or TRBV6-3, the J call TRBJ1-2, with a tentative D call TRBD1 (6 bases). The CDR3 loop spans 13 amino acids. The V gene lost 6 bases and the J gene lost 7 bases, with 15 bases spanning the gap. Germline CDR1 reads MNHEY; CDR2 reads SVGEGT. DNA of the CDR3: TGTGCCAGCAGCCTCGACAGGAACACTGGCTACACCTTC. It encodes CASSLDRNTGYTF.

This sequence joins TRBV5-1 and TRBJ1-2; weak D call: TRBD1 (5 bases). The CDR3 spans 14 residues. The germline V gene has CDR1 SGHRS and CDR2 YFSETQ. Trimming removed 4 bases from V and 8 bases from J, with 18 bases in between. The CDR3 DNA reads TGCGCCAGCAGCGCGATAGGACAATTGGGGGGCTACACCTTC. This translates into CASSAIGQLGGYTF.

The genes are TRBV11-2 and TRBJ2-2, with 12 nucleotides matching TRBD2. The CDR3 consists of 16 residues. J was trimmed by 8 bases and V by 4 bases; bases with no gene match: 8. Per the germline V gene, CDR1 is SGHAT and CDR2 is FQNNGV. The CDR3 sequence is CASSSLASGRAGELFF. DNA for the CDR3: TGTGCCAGCAGCTCCCTGGCTAGCGGGAGGGCGGGGGAGCTGTTTTTT.

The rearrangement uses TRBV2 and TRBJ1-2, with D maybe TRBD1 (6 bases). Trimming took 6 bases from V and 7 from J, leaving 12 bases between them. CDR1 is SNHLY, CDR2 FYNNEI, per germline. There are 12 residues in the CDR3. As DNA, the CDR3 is TGTGCCAGCAGCCGGGACAATGGTGGCTACACCTTC. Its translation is CASSRDNGGYTF.

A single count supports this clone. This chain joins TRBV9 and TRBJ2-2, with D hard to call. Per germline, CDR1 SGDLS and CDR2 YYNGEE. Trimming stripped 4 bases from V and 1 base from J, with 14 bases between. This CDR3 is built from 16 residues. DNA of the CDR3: TGTGCCAGCAGCCCCGAGGCCCCAGAGAACACCGGGGAGCTGTTTTTT. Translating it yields CASSPEAPENTGELFF. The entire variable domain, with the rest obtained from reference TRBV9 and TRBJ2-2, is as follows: DSGVTQTPKHLITATGQRVTLRCSPRSGDLSVYWYQQSLDQGLQFLIQYYNGEERAKGNILERFSAQQFPDLHSELNLSSLELGDSALYFCASSPEAPENTGELFFGEGSRLTVL.

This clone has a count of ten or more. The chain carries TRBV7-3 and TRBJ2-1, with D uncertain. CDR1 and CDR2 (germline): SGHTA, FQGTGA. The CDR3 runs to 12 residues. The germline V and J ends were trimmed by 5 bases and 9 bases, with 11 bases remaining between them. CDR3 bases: TGTGCCAGCAGCACAAAAGGCGGTGAGCAGTTCTTC. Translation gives CASSTKGGEQFF.

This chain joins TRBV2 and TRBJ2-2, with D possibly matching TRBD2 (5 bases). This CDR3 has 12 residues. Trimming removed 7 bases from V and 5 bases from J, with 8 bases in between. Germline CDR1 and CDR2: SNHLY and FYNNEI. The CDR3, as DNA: TGTGCCAGCACCCAGCGGACCGGGGAGCTGTTTTTT. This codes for CASTQRTGELFF.

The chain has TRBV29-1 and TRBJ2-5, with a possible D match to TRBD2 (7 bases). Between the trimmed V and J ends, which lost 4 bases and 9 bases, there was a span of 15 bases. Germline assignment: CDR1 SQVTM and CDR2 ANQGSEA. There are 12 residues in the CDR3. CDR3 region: CSVGEGEGAQYF. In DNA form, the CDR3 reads TGCAGCGTTGGGGAGGGGGAGGGGGCCCAGTACTTC.

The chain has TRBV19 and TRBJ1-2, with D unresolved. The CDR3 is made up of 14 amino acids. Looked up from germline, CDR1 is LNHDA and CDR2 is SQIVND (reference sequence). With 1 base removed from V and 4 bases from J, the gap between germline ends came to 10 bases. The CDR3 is CASSIGGTSYGYTF. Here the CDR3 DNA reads TGTGCCAGTAGTATAGGAGGAACGTCCTATGGCTACACCTTC.

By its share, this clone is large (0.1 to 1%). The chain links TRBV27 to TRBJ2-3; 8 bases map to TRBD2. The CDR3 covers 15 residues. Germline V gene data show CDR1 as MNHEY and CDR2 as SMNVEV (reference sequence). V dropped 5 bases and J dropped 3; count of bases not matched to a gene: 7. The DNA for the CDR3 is TGTGCCAGCAGTCCCCAACTAGCGGAGACAGATACGCAGTATTTT. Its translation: CASSPQLAETDTQYF.

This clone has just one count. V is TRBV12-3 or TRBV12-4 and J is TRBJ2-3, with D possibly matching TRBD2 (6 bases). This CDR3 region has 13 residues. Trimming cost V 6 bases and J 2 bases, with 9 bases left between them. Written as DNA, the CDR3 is TGTGCCAGCAGGGCGGGATCCACAGATACGCAGTATTTT. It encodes CASRAGSTDTQYF.

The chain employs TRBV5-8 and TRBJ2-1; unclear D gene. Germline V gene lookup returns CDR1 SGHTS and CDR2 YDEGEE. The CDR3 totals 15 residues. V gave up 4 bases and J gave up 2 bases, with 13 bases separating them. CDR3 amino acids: CASSRRPAAYNEQFF. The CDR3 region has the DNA TGTGCCAGCAGCCGGAGACCCGCAGCCTACAATGAGCAGTTCTTC.

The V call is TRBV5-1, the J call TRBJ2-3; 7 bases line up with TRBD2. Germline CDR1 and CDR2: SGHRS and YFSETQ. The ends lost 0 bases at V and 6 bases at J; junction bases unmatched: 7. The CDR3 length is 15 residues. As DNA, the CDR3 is TGCGCCAGCAGCTTGGAACTAGCGTCCTTCGATACGCAGTATTTT. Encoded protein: CASSLELASFDTQYF.

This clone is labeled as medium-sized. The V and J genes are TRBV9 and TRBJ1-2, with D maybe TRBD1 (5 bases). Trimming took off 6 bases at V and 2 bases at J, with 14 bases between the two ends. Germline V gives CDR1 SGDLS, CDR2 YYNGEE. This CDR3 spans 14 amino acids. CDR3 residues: CASNLWGANYGYTF. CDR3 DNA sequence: TGTGCCAGCAATCTTTGGGGCGCGAACTATGGCTACACCTTC.

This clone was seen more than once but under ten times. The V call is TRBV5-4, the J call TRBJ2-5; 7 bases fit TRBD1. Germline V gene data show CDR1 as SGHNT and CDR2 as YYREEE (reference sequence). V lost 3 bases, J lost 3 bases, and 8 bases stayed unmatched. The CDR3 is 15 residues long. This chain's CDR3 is CASSSRTGLEETQYF. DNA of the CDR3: TGTGCCAGCAGCTCCCGGACAGGTCTGGAAGAGACCCAGTACTTC. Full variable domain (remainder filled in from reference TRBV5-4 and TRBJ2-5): ETGVTQSPTHLIKTRGQQVTLRCSSQSGHNTVSWYQQALGQGPQFIFQYYREEENGRGNFPPRFSGLQFPNYSSELNVNALELDDSALYLCASSSRTGLEETQYFGPGTRLLVL.

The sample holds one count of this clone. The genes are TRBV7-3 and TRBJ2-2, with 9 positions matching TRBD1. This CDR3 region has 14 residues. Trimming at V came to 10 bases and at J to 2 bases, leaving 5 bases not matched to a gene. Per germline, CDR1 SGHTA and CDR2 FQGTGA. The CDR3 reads CATGGQGNTGELFF. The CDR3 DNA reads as TGTGCCACCGGGGGACAGGGCAACACCGGGGAGCTGTTTTTT.

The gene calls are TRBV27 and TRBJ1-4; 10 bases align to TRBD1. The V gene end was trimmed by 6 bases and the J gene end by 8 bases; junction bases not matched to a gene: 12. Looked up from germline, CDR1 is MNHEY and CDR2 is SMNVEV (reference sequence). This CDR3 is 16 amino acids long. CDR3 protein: CASRIGAGTGVEKLFF. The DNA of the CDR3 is TGTGCCAGCAGGATAGGGGCCGGGACAGGGGTGGAAAAACTGTTTTTT.

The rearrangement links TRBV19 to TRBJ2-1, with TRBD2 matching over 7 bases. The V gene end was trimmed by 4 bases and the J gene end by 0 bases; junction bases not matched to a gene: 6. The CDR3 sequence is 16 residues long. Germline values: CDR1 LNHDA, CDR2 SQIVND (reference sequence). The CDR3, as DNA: TGTGCCAGTAGTACCAGCGGGACGAGCTCCTACAATGAGCAGTTCTTC. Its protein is CASSTSGTSSYNEQFF. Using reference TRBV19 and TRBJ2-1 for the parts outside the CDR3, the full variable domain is DGGITQSPKYLFRKEGQNVTLSCEQNLNHDAMYWYRQDPGQGLRLIYYSQIVNDFQKGDIAEGYSVSREKKESFPLTVTSAQKNPTAFYLCASSTSGTSSYNEQFFGPGTRLTVL.

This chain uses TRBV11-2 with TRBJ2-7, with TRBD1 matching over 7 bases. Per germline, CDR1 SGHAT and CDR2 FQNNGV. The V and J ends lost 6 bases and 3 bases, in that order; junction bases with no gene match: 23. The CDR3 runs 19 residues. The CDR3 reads CASRPPGQTLLRRNYEQYF. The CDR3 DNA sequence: TGTGCCAGCAGACCCCCGGGACAGACCTTGCTCCGGAGAAACTACGAGCAGTACTTC.

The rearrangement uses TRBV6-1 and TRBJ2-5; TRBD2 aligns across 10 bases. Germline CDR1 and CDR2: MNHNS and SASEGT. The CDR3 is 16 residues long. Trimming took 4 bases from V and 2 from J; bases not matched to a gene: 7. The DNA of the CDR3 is TGTGCCAGCAGTGGAGCGGGGGGGGTCGTTCAAGAGACCCAGTACTTC. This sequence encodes CASSGAGGVVQETQYF.

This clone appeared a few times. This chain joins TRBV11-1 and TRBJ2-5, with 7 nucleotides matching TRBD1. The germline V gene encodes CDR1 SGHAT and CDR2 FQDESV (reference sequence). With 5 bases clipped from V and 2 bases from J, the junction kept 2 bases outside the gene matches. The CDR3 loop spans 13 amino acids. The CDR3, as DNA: TGTGCCAGCAGCCCGGGACAGCAAGAGACCCAGTACTTC. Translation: CASSPGQQETQYF.